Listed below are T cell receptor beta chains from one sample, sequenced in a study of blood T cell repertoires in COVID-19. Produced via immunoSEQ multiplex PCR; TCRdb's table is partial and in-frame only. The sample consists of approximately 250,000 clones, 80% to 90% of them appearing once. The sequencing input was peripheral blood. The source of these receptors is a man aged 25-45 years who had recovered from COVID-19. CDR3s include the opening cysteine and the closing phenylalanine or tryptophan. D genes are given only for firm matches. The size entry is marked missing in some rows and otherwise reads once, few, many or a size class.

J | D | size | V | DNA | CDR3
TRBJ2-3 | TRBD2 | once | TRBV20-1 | TGCAGTGCTAGTGACGGGAGGACAGATACGCAGTATTTT | CSASDGRTDTQYF
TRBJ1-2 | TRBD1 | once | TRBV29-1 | TGCAGCGTTGGAATGGACAGGGGGTATGGCTACACCTTC | CSVGMDRGYGYTF
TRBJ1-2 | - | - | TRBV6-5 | TGTGCCAGCACCGAACTAATAAACTATGGCTACACCTTC | CASTELINYGYTF
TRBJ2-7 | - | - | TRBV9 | TGTGCCAGTTCGGAGGGCGGGGGCGTCTCCTACGAGCAGTACTTC | CASSEGGGVSYEQYF
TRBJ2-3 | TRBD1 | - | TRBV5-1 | TGCGCCAGTACACTCAAGACAGGGGACCTCACAGATACGCAGTATTTT | CASTLKTGDLTDTQYF
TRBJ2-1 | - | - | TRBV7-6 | TGTGCCAGCAGCTCTCGGACTACCGGGGCTGAGCAGTTCTTC | CASSSRTTGAEQFF
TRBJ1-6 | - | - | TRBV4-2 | TGTGCCAGCAGCCAAGATACGGGGGACCTGATGGACTCCTATAATTCACCCCTCCACTTT | CASSQDTGDLMDSYNSPLHF
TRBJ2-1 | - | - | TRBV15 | TGTGCCACCAGCAGAGGAGCGGCGAGAGATGAGCAGTTCTTC | CATSRGAARDEQFF
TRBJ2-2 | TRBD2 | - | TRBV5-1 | TGCGCCAGCAGCTTCTATCCAGCGGGGTTAACGAACACCGGGGAGCTGTTTTTT | CASSFYPAGLTNTGELFF
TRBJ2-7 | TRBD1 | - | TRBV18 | TGTGCCAGCTCAATCGGGACAGGGCAATACTACGAGCAGTACTTC | CASSIGTGQYYEQYF
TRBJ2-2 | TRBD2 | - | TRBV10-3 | TGTGCCATCAGCGGGACTAGCGGGGGGGCCACGGAGACCGGGGAGCTGTTTTTT | CAISGTSGGATETGELFF
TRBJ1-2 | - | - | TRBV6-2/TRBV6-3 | TGTGCCAGCAGTTACGGCCGCCGGGGGAAGTATGGCTACACCTTC | CASSYGRRGKYGYTF
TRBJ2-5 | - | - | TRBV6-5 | TGTGCCAGCAGTTACGTACTAGGCGCAGAGACCCAGTACTTC | CASSYVLGAETQYF
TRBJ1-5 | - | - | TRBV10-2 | TGCGCCAGCAGTGAGCCGGGAGGCAATCAGCCCCAGCATTTT | CASSEPGGNQPQHF
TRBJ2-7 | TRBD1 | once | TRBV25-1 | TGTGCCAGCAGTGACCCCGGGACAGGGATCGAGCAGTACTTC | CASSDPGTGIEQYF
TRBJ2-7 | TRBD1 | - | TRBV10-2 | TGCGCCATCAGTCGAGGGGACAGGACCTCCTACGAGCAGTACTTC | CAISRGDRTSYEQYF
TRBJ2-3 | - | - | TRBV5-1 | TGCGCCAGCAGCTTGGAGGTTAGGGGGGGATACTCAACAGATACGCAGTATTTT | CASSLEVRGGYSTDTQYF
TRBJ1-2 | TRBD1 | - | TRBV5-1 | TGCGCCAGCAGCTTGGGGGACAGGGGAGATGGCTACACCTTC | CASSLGDRGDGYTF
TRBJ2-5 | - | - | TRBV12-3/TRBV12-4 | TGTGCCAGCAGTTCATCCCCCCCCGAGACCCAGTACTTC | CASSSSPPETQYF
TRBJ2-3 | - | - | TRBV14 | TGTGCCAGCAGCCAAGTACTAGCAGCAGATACGCAGTATTTT | CASSQVLAADTQYF
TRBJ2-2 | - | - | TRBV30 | TGTGCCCATCAATGGGGGGTTACGAACACCGGGGAGCTGTTTTTT | CAHQWGVTNTGELFF
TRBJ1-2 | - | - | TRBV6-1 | TGTGCCAGCAGTGAAATCGGGGCCGGGGGTGGCTACACCTTC | CASSEIGAGGGYTF
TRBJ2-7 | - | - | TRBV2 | TGTGCCAGCACCACCTACGAGCAGTACTTC | CASTTYEQYF
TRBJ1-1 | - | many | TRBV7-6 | TGTGCCAGCAGCTTAGCCGCATCCTCGGAGCAGAACACTGAAGCTTTCTTT | CASSLAASSEQNTEAFF
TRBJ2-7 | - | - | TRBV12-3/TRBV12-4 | TGTGCCAGTTCCGGGGGTGCGTCCTACGAGCAGTACTTC | CASSGGASYEQYF
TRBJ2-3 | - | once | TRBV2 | TGTGCCAGCGAGGGCCCCGACGGGGCAGATACGCAGTATTTT | CASEGPDGADTQYF
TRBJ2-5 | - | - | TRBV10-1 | TGCGCCAGCATAGTGGTAGCGACCCAGTACTTC | CASIVVATQYF
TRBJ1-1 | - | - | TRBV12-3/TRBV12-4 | TGTGCCAGCAGTTTGGGCAGGGCAGCTGAAGCTTTCTTT | CASSLGRAAEAFF
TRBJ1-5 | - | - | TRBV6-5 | TGTGCCAGCAGTTACCGAGGGGGAAGTCAGCCCCAGCATTTT | CASSYRGGSQPQHF
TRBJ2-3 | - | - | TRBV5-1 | TGCGCCAGCAGCTTGGTAACGGGGAGAGCCACAGATACGCAGTATTTT | CASSLVTGRATDTQYF
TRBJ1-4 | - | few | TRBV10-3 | TGTGCCACCATGCGGGGGGACCAAAAACTGTTTTTT | CATMRGDQKLFF
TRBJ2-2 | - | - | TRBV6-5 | TGTGCCAGCAGTTACCCAAACACCGGGGAGCTGTTTTTT | CASSYPNTGELFF
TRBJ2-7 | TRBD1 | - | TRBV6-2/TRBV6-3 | TGTGCCAGCAGTCTCAGGGGGTTAAGCTCCTACGAGCAGTACTTC | CASSLRGLSSYEQYF
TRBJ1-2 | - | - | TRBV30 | TGTGCCTGGAGTCGCGGGGCCCAAGATTTCATCTATGGCTACACCTTC | CAWSRGAQDFIYGYTF
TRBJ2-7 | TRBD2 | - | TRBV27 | TGTGCCAGCAGTTGGAGCGGGGGCGTGGGGGTATTC | CASSWSGGVGVF
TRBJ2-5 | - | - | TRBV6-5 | TGTGCCAGCAGTTATGGGACTTTTCAAGGCCGCGGGCAGTACTTC | CASSYGTFQGRGQYF
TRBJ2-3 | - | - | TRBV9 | TGTGCCAGCAGCGTCACTAGCACAGATACGCAGTATTTT | CASSVTSTDTQYF
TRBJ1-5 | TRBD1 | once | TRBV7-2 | TGTGCCAGCAGCCTAGACAGGGGCCAGCCCCAGCATTTT | CASSLDRGQPQHF
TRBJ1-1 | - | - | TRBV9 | TGTGCCAGCAGCCCTAGATTCCAGGGGCGGATGAACACTGAAGCTTTCTTT | CASSPRFQGRMNTEAFF
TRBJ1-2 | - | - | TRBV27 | TGTGCCAGCAGTTTATCGGGCAGGGGTAGTGGCTACACCTTC | CASSLSGRGSGYTF
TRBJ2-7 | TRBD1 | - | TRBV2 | TGTGCCAGCAGGTTCGGGGGACAGGGCTACGAGCAGTACTTC | CASRFGGQGYEQYF
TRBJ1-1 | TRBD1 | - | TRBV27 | TGTGCCAGCAGTAAACCGGGACAGGGTTCTGAAGCTTTCTTT | CASSKPGQGSEAFF
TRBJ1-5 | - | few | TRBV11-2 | TGTGCCAGCAGCTCATATCGGGGCAATCAGCCCCAGCATTTT | CASSSYRGNQPQHF
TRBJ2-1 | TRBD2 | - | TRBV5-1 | TGCGCCAGCAGCTTTACCGCGGGGGGCCGAGGAAATGAGCAGTTCTTC | CASSFTAGGRGNEQFF
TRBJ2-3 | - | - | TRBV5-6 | TGTGCCAGCAGCTTGGCAGGGCGGTCGACAGATACGCAGTATTTT | CASSLAGRSTDTQYF
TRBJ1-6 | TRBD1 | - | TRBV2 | TGTGCCAGCACCCCTCGGACGGGACAGGGTAGCGCCCTCCACTTT | CASTPRTGQGSALHF
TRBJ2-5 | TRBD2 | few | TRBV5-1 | TGCGCCAGCAGCTTCTCGACGGGGGGCCAAGAGACCCAGTACTTC | CASSFSTGGQETQYF
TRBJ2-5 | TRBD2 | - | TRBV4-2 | TGTGCCAGCAGCCCCCAAGGGAAAGCGGGGGGCGGGGAGACCCAGTACTTC | CASSPQGKAGGGETQYF
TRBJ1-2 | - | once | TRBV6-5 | TGTGCCAGCAGCCGGACACCTGTCTATGGCTACACCTTC | CASSRTPVYGYTF
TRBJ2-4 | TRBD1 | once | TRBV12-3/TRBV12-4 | TGTGCCAGCAGACCGGGACAGATAAACATTCAGTACTTC | CASRPGQINIQYF
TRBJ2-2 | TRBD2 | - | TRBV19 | TGTGCCAGTAGCGGGGGGGCCGTCACCGGGGAGCTGTTTTTT | CASSGGAVTGELFF
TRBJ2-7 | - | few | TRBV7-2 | TGTGCCAGCAGCCTATCCAGGGATCTGGAGCAGTACTTC | CASSLSRDLEQYF
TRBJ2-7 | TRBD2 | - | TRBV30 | TGTGCCTGCCTCCGAAGGGCGGGGGGGTCTACGGGTGAGCAGTACTTC | CACLRRAGGSTGEQYF
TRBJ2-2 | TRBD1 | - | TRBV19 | TGTGCCAGTAGTGCGACAGGGGGCGCGAGCGGGGAGCTGTTTTTT | CASSATGGASGELFF
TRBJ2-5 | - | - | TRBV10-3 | TGTGCCACTGGTGAGGGACTAGAGACCCAGTACTTC | CATGEGLETQYF